The rows below give T cell receptor beta chains drawn from one sample of a study of T cells in localized non-small cell lung cancer. TCRdb keeps only in-frame clones here, not all; method: immunoSEQ multiplex PCR. The table has roughly 3,400 clones, roughly a quarter seen once. The material was lung tumor tissue, obtained before any cancer treatment. The receptors originated from a woman aged 40 to 75 with stage I lung adenocarcinoma. Both conserved end residues are part of each CDR3. D genes are given only for firm matches. Not every row has a clone size; where given, it reads once, few, many or a size class.

V	J	D	size	CDR3	DNA
TRBV29-1	TRBJ1-2	.	.	CSVAQRGDDYGYTF	TGCAGCGTTGCCCAACGCGGGGATGACTATGGCTACACCTTC
TRBV15	TRBJ2-5	TRBD2	once	CATSREPIVVSGRETQYF	TGTGCCACCAGCAGAGAACCTATCGTAGTTAGCGGGAGGGAGACCCAGTACTTC
TRBV5-1	TRBJ2-2	TRBD2	.	CASSWRGTSGGTGELFF	TGCGCCAGCAGCTGGAGGGGGACTAGCGGAGGCACCGGGGAGCTGTTTTTT
TRBV6-8	TRBJ2-7	.	.	CASSYSPQGYEQYF	TGTGCCAGCAGTTACTCCCCACAGGGCTACGAGCAGTACTTC
TRBV11-3	TRBJ1-5	.	.	CASSLVRGSQPQHF	TGTGCCAGCAGCTTGGTGAGGGGGTCTCAGCCCCAGCATTTT
TRBV6-8	TRBJ2-1	TRBD2	medium-sized	CALASGRDEQFF	TGTGCCTTAGCTAGCGGGAGGGATGAGCAGTTCTTC
TRBV6-8	TRBJ2-6	.	few	CASRPPEGGTGANVLTF	TGTGCCAGCAGACCACCCGAGGGGGGGACTGGGGCCAACGTCCTGACTTTC
TRBV6-8	TRBJ1-5	TRBD1	few	CASRPSQGFDNQPQHF	TGTGCCAGCAGACCCTCACAGGGGTTTGACAATCAGCCCCAGCATTTT
TRBV11-3	TRBJ1-2	.	.	CASSRGQSHTNYGYTF	TGTGCCAGCAGCCGGGGTCAGTCGCACACTAACTATGGCTACACCTTC
TRBV6-8	TRBJ2-3	TRBD2	few	CAIKAGVTDTQYF	TGTGCCATCAAGGCGGGAGTTACAGATACGCAGTATTTT
TRBV29-1	TRBJ2-7	.	.	CSVVGRDYEQYF	TGCAGCGTTGTAGGCAGGGACTACGAGCAGTACTTC
TRBV11-3	TRBJ2-2	.	.	CASSQLEQNTGELFF	TGTGCCAGCAGCCAGTTGGAACAGAACACCGGGGAGCTGTTTTTT
TRBV29-1	TRBJ2-6	.	.	CSVDGAGANVLTF	TGCAGCGTTGACGGGGCTGGGGCCAACGTCCTGACTTTC
TRBV30	TRBJ1-1	.	.	CAWAQGMNTEAFF	TGTGCCTGGGCTCAGGGTATGAACACTGAAGCTTTCTTT
TRBV11-3	TRBJ1-5	TRBD1	.	CASSLGTGAQPQHF	TGTGCCAGCAGCCTGGGGACAGGGGCTCAGCCCCAGCATTTT
TRBV18	TRBJ1-5	.	.	CASSPGSNQPQHF	TGTGCCAGCTCACCGGGTAGCAATCAGCCCCAGCATTTT
TRBV30	TRBJ2-5	TRBD1	.	CAWSWTGVAETQYF	TGTGCCTGGAGTTGGACAGGGGTTGCGGAGACCCAGTACTTC
TRBV10-3	TRBJ1-1	.	.	CALGRGSGKTNTEAFF	TGTGCGTTGGGCCGCGGCTCGGGGAAAACGAACACTGAAGCTTTCTTT
TRBV5-1	TRBJ2-7	.	.	CASSLDGPRLEQYF	TGCGCCAGCAGCTTGGACGGCCCGCGCCTCGAGCAGTACTTC
TRBV6-8	TRBJ2-3	.	.	CASSYSFVPGVSDTQYF	TGTGCCAGCAGTTACTCGTTCGTCCCGGGAGTTTCAGATACGCAGTATTTT
TRBV6-8	TRBJ2-3	TRBD2	.	CAISPTSGSRGDTQYF	TGTGCCATCAGTCCGACTAGCGGGAGTAGAGGGGATACGCAGTATTTT
TRBV19	TRBJ2-2	TRBD1	.	CAIRQGINTGELFF	TGTGCCATCAGACAGGGAATTAACACCGGGGAGCTGTTTTTT
TRBV14	TRBJ1-6	TRBD1	.	CASSQTGGSYNSPLHF	TGTGCCAGCAGCCAAACAGGGGGCTCCTATAATTCACCCCTCCACTTT
TRBV19	TRBJ1-2	TRBD1	.	CASSLQGTGYTF	TGTGCCAGTAGTTTACAGGGGACGGGCTACACCTTC
TRBV6-8	TRBJ1-6	.	few	CASSYTGALNSPLHF	TGTGCCAGCAGTTATACTGGGGCGCTAAATTCACCCCTCCACTTT
TRBV12-5	TRBJ2-7	TRBD2	.	CASGLGLAGVYEQYF	TGTGCTAGTGGCCTGGGACTAGCGGGAGTTTACGAGCAGTACTTC
TRBV11-3	TRBJ2-5	.	few	CASTLDSYIMGTQYF	TGTGCCAGCACCCTTGATAGTTACATTATGGGGACCCAGTACTTC
TRBV15	TRBJ1-4	TRBD1	few	CATSRGDRGLNEKLFF	TGTGCCACCAGCAGAGGCGACAGGGGCTTAAATGAAAAACTGTTTTTT
TRBV9	TRBJ1-5	TRBD1	medium-sized	CASKARQGAGQPQHF	TGTGCCAGCAAAGCGAGACAGGGGGCCGGACAGCCCCAGCATTTT